The clone carrying this T cell receptor (beta chain) was counted a few times. As yet, its antigen is unknown. Germline CDR1 reads MNHEY; CDR2 reads SVGAGI. V was pared by 0 bases and J by 1 base, with 0 bases of the junction left unmatched. The CDR3 is 15 residues long. The data stem from a study of T-cell memory formation after mild COVID-19. General study points: Specificity for SARS-CoV-2 was not confirmed among the second-wave clones peaking on day 37. Pre-infection memory held some responding clones, suggesting pre-existing cross-reactive T cells responded.

Researchers used 5'RACE with constant-segment primers to make TCR alpha and TCR beta cDNA libraries that carry sample barcodes and UMIs. MiXCR was run by TCRdb on the 5' RACE reads, yielding one entry per CDR3 protein. The sample includes roughly 170,000 distinct CDR3 sequences, approximately 17% of them seen just once. The receptor was isolated from a man aged 18 to 30 who had mild COVID-19 (a few samples of this study predate the infection). Cell type and time point are not known. This chain joins TRBV6-5 and TRBJ2-1; 7 nucleotides match TRBD2. The sample was PBMCs or a T cell subset sorted from them (not recorded which). The CDR3 coding sequence is TGTGCCAGCAGTTACTCGGGGGGGTCCTACAATGAGCAGTTCTTC. Translating gives CASSYSGGSYNEQFF.